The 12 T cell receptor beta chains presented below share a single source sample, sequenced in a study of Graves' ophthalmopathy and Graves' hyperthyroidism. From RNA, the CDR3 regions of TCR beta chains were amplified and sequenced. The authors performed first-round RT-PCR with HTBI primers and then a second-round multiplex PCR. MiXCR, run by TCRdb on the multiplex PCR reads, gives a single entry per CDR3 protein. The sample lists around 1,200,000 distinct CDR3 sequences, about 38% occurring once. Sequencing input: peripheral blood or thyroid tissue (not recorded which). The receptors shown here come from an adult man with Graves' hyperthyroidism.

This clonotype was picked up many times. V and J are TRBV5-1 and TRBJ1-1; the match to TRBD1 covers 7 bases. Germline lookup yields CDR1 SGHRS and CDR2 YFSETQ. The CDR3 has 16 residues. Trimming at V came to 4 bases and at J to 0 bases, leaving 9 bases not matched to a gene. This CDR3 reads CASSPGTESMNTEAFF. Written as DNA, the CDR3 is TGCGCCAGCAGCCCAGGGACAGAATCCATGAACACTGAAGCTTTCTTT.

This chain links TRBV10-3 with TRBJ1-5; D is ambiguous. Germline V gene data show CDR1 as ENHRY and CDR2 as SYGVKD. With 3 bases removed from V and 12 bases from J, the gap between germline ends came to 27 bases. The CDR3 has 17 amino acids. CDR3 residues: CAISDRGQPSGFGVQHF. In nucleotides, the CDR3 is TGTGCCATCAGTGACCGCGGGCAGCCTTCGGGGTTTGGTGTCCAGCATTTT.

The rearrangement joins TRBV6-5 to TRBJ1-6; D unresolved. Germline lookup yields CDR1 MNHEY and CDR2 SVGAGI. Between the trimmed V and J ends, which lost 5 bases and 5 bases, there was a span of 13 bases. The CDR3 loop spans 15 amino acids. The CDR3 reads CASSTGRLNNSPLHF. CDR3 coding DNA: TGTGCCAGCAGTACGGGAAGGCTAAATAATTCACCCCTCCACTTT.

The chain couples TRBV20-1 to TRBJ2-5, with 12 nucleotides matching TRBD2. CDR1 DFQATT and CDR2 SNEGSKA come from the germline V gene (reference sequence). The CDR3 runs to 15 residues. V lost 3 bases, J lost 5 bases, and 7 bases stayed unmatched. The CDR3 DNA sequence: TGCAGTGCTAGTACTAGCGGGGGGTATGGGGAGACCCAGTACTTC. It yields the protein CSASTSGGYGETQYF.

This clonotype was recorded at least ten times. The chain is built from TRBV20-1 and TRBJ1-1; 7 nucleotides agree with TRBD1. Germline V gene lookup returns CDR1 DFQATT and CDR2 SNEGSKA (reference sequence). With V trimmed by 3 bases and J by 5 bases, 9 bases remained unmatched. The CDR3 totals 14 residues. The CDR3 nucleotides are TGCAGTGCTAGGGTAGACAGGGTGGGGACTGAAGCTTTCTTT. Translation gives CSARVDRVGTEAFF.

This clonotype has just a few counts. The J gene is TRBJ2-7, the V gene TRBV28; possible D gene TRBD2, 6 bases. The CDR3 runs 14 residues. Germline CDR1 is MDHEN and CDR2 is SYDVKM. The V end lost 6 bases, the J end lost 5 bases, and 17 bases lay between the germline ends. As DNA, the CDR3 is TGTGCCAGCAGCCCGGGGGAAATGAGCCACGAGCAGTACTTC. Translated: CASSPGEMSHEQYF.

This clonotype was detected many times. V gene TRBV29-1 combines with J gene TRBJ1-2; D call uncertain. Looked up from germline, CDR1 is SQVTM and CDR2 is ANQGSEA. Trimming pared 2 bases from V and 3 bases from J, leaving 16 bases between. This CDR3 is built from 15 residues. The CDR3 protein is CSVEYPFAADYGYTF. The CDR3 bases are TGCAGCGTTGAATATCCGTTTGCGGCGGACTATGGCTACACCTTC.

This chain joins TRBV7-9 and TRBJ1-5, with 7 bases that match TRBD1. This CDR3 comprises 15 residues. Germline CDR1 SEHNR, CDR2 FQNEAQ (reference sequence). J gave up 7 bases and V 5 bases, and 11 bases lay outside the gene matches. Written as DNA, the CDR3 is TGTGCCAGCAGCCCTAGCACAGGGGATCGGCAGCCCCAGCATTTT. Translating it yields CASSPSTGDRQPQHF.

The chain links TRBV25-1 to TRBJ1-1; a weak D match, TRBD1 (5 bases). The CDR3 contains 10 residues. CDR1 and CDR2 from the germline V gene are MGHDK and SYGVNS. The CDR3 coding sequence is TGTGCTGGAGGGGACACTGAAGCTTTCTTT. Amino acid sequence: CAGGDTEAFF.

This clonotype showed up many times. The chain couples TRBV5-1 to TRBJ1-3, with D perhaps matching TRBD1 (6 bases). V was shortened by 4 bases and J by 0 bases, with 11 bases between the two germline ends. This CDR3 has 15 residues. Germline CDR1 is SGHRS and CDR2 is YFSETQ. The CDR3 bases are TGCGCCAGCAGCCCCTGGACAGCCTCTGGAAACACCATATATTTT. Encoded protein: CASSPWTASGNTIYF.

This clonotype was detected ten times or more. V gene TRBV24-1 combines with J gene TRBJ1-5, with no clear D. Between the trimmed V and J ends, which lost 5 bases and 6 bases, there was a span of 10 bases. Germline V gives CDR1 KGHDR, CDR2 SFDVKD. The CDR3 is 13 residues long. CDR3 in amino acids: CATSGREGQPQHF. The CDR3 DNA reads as TGTGCCACCAGTGGCAGAGAGGGTCAGCCCCAGCATTTT.

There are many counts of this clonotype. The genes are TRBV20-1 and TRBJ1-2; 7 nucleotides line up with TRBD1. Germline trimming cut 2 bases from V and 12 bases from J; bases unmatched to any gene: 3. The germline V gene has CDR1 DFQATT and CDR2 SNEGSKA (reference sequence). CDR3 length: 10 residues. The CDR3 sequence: CSARQGVNTF. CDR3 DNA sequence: TGCAGTGCTAGACAGGGGGTAAACACCTTC.